This T cell receptor beta chain was identified in a study of cytotoxic CD8 clonotypes in ibrutinib-treated CLL (dated by TCRdb to the early 2020s). At the level of the whole study: The cohort included roughly 15 treatment-naive and some 10 relapsed/refractory patients; roughly 17 were IGHV unmutated. On average, each sample had some 260,000 productive templates and approximately 100,000 productive rearrangements. The response samples were drawn at a median of 12 months into treatment, with a range of roughly 6 to 40 months. Of the 90 or so participants in the trial, about 26 had longitudinal samples available. All remission and progressive disease samples were collected while patients were still receiving ibrutinib. Partial responses were observed in 24 patients and complete responses in 2; after a median follow-up of 68 months, remission was maintained in approximately 14 patients and progression was observed in approximately twelve. Cryopreserved peripheral blood mononuclear cells were collected before treatment, at response, and at either disease progression or sustained remission.

Note on this clone: Its antigen is currently not known. Base qualities are not recorded, but no much larger clone differs from it by a single base.

Reading from cysteine to phenylalanine, the CDR3 counts 13 amino acids. Only the CDR3 region is kept as DNA, spanning 39 bases read in frame from base 1. CDR1 and CDR2 were assigned from the germline V gene as MNHNS and SASEGT. Clipping removes 6 bases from V and 10 bases from J, with 5 as the unmatched junction base count. Overall results and qualifications from the work: Clonality rose at ibrutinib response, remained stable during sustained remission, and dropped back toward baseline at progression. Lymph node repertoires were not examined, and the timing of sampling was not matched between patients in sustained remission and those whose disease progressed. Baseline clonality exceeded that of age-matched healthy donors and correlated strongly with circulating CD8+ T-cell counts. Public clonotypes were found to be uncommon and were observed to contract or remain stable during treatment; the increase in clonality was shown to reflect expansion of private clonotypes at ibrutinib response.

This specimen's time point label, interpreted: progressive disease on ibrutinib. Around 2 micrograms of genomic DNA were extracted from cryopreserved PBMCs for TCR beta library preparation. Longitudinal blood samples from CLL patients receiving ibrutinib monotherapy were subjected to high-throughput TCR beta sequencing. Patients were enrolled in a phase 2 open-label single-center ibrutinib monotherapy trial. The goal of deep resolution MiSeq sequencing was a depth between 1 in 1 million and 1 in 200,000 T cells, and coverage averaged 10x per clonotype. TCR beta libraries were generated with the immunoSEQ hsTCRB Kit. The authors' pipeline ran thus. ImmunoSEQ Data Assistant and ImmunoSEQ Analyzer were used for data analysis, and V, D and J genes were assigned according to IMGT definitions. Clonality, which ranges from 0 to 1, was calculated by subtracting the normalized Shannon entropy of productive rearrangement frequencies from one. Only overrepresented clonotypes making up at least 0.05% of the repertoire of each patient were included in the public clonotype analysis. Some twelve repertoires from age-matched healthy donors, obtained from immuneACCESS, served as clonality controls. The table was pulled from immuneACCESS by TCRdb, which kept in-frame rearrangements only. Such tables lose some clones; where checked, under half of the loss comes from unresolved V genes, and the rest has no known cause. V and J calls plus clone size are reproduced from that table; the DNA served to infer D and trimming. The sample data list about 300,000 clones, and 60% to 80% of these were observed just once. The ten top clones hold roughly 5.7% of the sample.

This receptor was taken from a human donor with chronic lymphocytic leukemia. The V gene is TRBV6-1 and the J gene is TRBJ1-6, and TRBD1 matches 8 of the central bases. Sequenced here: PBMCs, sampled at disease progression, from a patient treated with ibrutinib. In nucleotide form, the sequence is TGTGCCAGCAGCCGGGACAGGATCTCACCCCTCCACTTT. It is translated as CASSRDRISPLHF.